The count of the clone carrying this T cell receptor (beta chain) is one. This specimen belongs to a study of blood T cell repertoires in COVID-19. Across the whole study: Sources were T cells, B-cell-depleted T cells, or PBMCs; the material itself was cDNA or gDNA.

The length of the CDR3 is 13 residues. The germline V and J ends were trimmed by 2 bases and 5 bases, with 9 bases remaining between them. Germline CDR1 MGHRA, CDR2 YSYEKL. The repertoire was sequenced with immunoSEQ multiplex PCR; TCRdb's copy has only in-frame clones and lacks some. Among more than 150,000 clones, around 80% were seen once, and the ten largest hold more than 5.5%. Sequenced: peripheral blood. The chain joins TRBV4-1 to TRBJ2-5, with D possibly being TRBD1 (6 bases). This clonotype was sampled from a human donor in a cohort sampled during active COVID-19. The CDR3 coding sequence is TGCGCCAGCAGCCAACTCAGGGGTGAGACCCAGTACTTC. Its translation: CASSQLRGETQYF.